This TCR beta chain is from a study of CD8 T cells in ankylosing spondylitis. Study results and caveats: Some motif variants were previously reported in reactive arthritis synovial fluid and blood. Disease-associated clones were reportedly significantly overrepresented in matched ankylosing spondylitis synovial fluid. As for the disease-linked clones, they showed a CD8+ phenotype and occurred at relatively low frequencies in peripheral blood. For ankylosing spondylitis blood, a TCR beta motif of seven to nine highly homologous variants appeared characteristic.

Each TCR beta library was made by quantitative 5'-RACE that incorporated molecular barcodes. From the 5' RACE reads, TCRdb called clonotypes with MiXCR, one entry per CDR3 protein. Of some 450,000 distinct CDR3 sequences in the sample, more than 15% were seen once. This CDR3 spans 15 amino acids. Germline values: CDR1 SEHNR, CDR2 FQNEAQ (reference sequence). V was clipped by 0 bases and J by 8 bases, with 17 bases between them. The table lists this clonotype with a few counts. Its specificity is not known. This TCR was sampled from a male donor with ankylosing spondylitis. The V gene is TRBV7-9, the J gene TRBJ2-7, with D maybe TRBD1 (6 bases). The sequencing sample was made of blood, either unsorted or a sorted T cell fraction (not recorded which). This CDR3 is CASSLATGASFQQYF. The DNA for the CDR3 is TGTGCCAGCAGCTTAGCGACAGGCGCTAGCTTCCAGCAGTACTTC.